This T cell receptor (beta chain) comes out of a study of blood T cell repertoires in COVID-19. Across the study: T cells, B-cell-depleted T cells, or PBMCs supplied cDNA or gDNA.

The CDR3 has 14 residues. After removal of 6 bases from V and 7 bases from J, the junction contained 5 bases not matched to a gene. Germline lookup yields CDR1 LNHDA and CDR2 SQIVND (reference sequence). The method was immunoSEQ multiplex PCR; TCRdb's version includes in-frame clones alone and lacks a portion of them. Here the sample spans roughly 120,000 clones, approximately 86% being singletons. The TCR was taken from a human donor in a cohort sampled during active COVID-19. The chain combines TRBV19 with TRBJ1-6, with 8 bases fitting TRBD1. Sequencing was carried out using peripheral blood. The CDR3 is CASRMTGENSPLHF. CDR3 nucleotide sequence: TGTGCCAGTAGGATGACAGGGGAGAATTCACCCCTCCACTTT. The full variable domain, rest sourced from reference TRBV19 and TRBJ1-6, is DGGITQSPKYLFRKEGQNVTLSCEQNLNHDAMYWYRQDPGQGLRLIYYSQIVNDFQKGDIAEGYSVSREKKESFPLTVTSAQKNPTAFYLCASRMTGENSPLHFGNGTRLTVT.